One sample yielded the 5 T cell receptor beta chains listed below, sequenced in a study of OX40 agonist ivuxolimab in advanced cancers. Profiled with immunoSEQ multiplex PCR; TCRdb holds only in-frame clones, not every one. The table records some 27,000 clones, 65% to 90% of them present only once. The sample here was CD4+ or CD8+ T cells sorted from blood, taken in a trial of the OX40 agonist ivuxolimab. These receptors were collected from an adult with an advanced solid tumor such as melanoma, head and neck, liver or kidney cancer.

This chain joins TRBV7-9 and TRBJ2-7; 7 positions agree with TRBD1. V shed 6 bases, J shed 1 base, and the junction held 3 bases outside the gene matches. This CDR3 comprises 13 residues. The germline CDR1 and CDR2 sequences are SEHNR and FQNEAQ (reference sequence). The DNA of the CDR3 is TGTGCCAGCAGTACAGGGGTGTCCTACGAGCAGTACTTC. The encoded protein is CASSTGVSYEQYF.

The chain is built from TRBV29-1 and TRBJ2-2, with a weak D call TRBD2 (7 bases). The V gene lost 7 bases and the J gene lost 0 bases, with 12 bases spanning the gap. Looked up from germline, CDR1 is SQVTM and CDR2 is ANQGSEA. The CDR3 consists of 14 residues. The CDR3 region has the DNA TGCAGCGCATTAGGGGGGGCGAACACCGGGGAGCTGTTTTTT. As protein: CSALGGANTGELFF.

V and J are TRBV19 and TRBJ2-1, with D tentatively TRBD1 (5 bases). V was cut by 5 bases and J by 3 bases, with 8 bases left in between. Germline V CDR1 and CDR2: LNHDA, SQIVND (reference sequence). The CDR3 has 13 amino acids. The DNA for the CDR3 is TGTGCCAGTAGTTTCCAGGGCTACAATGAGCAGTTCTTC. Protein sequence: CASSFQGYNEQFF.

The CDR3 reads CASSWGTTYEQYF. CDR3 coding DNA: TGTGCCAGCAGCTGGGGGACAACGTACGAGCAGTACTTC. The chain is built from TRBV7-9 and TRBJ2-7; the D gene is possibly TRBD1 (6 bases). V was trimmed by 4 bases and J by 4 bases, leaving 11 bases between them. The CDR3 consists of 13 residues. Per the germline V gene, CDR1 is SEHNR and CDR2 is FQNEAQ (reference sequence).

The V and J genes are TRBV5-4 and TRBJ2-7; the D gene is possibly TRBD2 (5 bases). CDR3 length: 15 residues. Germline V gene sequence: CDR1 SGHNT, CDR2 YYREEE (reference sequence). Trimming removed 1 base at V and 2 bases at J, with 13 bases between. CDR3 nucleotides: TGTGCCAGCAGCTTGAGGTGGGAGAACGCCTACGAGCAGTACTTC. This gives the protein CASSLRWENAYEQYF.